The 9 T cell receptor beta chains listed next were all sequenced from one sample in a study of cytomegalovirus exposure and HLA in healthy donors. In the PCR, 60 Vbeta and 13 Jbeta primers were used. Sequencing used immunoSEQ multiplex PCR; TCRdb keeps in-frame clones, though not all of them. Here the sample spans about 55,000 clones, 77% being singletons. Sequencing was done on a sample of PBMCs. All receptors derive from a female donor in good health and CMV-seronegative.

This chain joins TRBV2 and TRBJ1-5; the D gene is possibly TRBD1 (5 bases). The V and J ends lost 4 bases and 6 bases respectively, with 19 bases between them. Looked up from germline, CDR1 is SNHLY and CDR2 is FYNNEI. CDR3 size: 16 residues. This CDR3 is CASSGGEGGPSQPQHF. CDR3 sequence (DNA): TGTGCCAGCAGTGGGGGCGAGGGAGGACCTAGTCAGCCCCAGCATTTT.

This clone was observed once. The chain is built from TRBV7-2 and TRBJ1-5; 9 bases are a match to TRBD1. The CDR3 extends over 14 amino acids. CDR1 and CDR2 (germline): SGHTA, FQGNSA. J was trimmed by 6 bases and V by 3 bases; bases with no gene match: 3. The CDR3 DNA follows: TGTGCCAGCAGCTTGGGGACAGGGACTCAGCCCCAGCATTTT. This codes for CASSLGTGTQPQHF.

The rearrangement uses TRBV6-1 and TRBJ1-5; a weak D match, TRBD1 (5 bases). V lost 4 bases and J 9 bases, leaving 16 bases between the germline ends. Germline lookup yields CDR1 MNHNS and CDR2 SASEGT. The CDR3 spans 14 residues. CDR3 in DNA: TGTGCCAGCAGTGGAAATTCCTACAGGCGGCCCCAGCATTTT. It translates to CASSGNSYRRPQHF.

This clone was seen only a few times. The chain recombines TRBV19 with TRBJ2-7; 12 positions match TRBD2. The V gene's germline CDR1 is LNHDA and CDR2 SQIVND (reference sequence). This CDR3 has 15 amino acids. The J segment lost 6 bases and the V segment lost 6 bases, leaving 9 bases of the junction unmatched. Written as DNA, the CDR3 is TGTGCCAGTAGCCTGGGATCTAGCGGGGGGGGCGAGCAGTACTTC. It specifies CASSLGSSGGGEQYF.

This clone was counted once. The junction differs from germline at one of its ends, possibly a read error. The sample holds other DNA sequences that translate to the same CDR3. V is TRBV2 and J is TRBJ1-5, with D tentatively TRBD1 (5 bases). Per the germline V gene, CDR1 is SNHLY and CDR2 is FYNNEI. CDR3 length: 15 residues. CDR3 sequence reads: CASSLGLAGNQPQHF. The DNA of the CDR3 is TGTGCCAGCAGCCTGGGGCTTGCTGGCAACCAGCCCCAGCATTTT.

V usage is TRBV19 and J usage is TRBJ2-3, with 8 bases matching TRBD1. The CDR3 covers 14 residues. After removal of 6 bases from V and 1 base from J, the junction contained 3 bases not matched to a gene. CDR1 and CDR2 from the germline V gene are LNHDA and SQIVND (reference sequence). The CDR3 DNA follows: TGTGCCAGTAGGAACAGGGGGGGCACAGATACGCAGTATTTT. Translated, it gives CASRNRGGTDTQYF. The full variable domain, its missing parts supplied by reference TRBV19 and TRBJ2-3, is DGGITQSPKYLFRKEGQNVTLSCEQNLNHDAMYWYRQDPGQGLRLIYYSQIVNDFQKGDIAEGYSVSREKKESFPLTVTSAQKNPTAFYLCASRNRGGTDTQYFGPGTRLTVL.

The V call is TRBV10-3, the J call TRBJ2-3; TRBD2 might be the D (5 bases). The length of the CDR3 is 13 residues. Between the trimmed V and J ends, which lost 7 bases and 6 bases, there was a span of 14 bases. Germline V CDR1 and CDR2: ENHRY, SYGVKD. DNA of the CDR3: TGTGCCATCACTGTGGGAGAAAGGGATACGCAGTATTTT. Translating gives CAITVGERDTQYF.

This chain links TRBV7-3 with TRBJ2-2; perhaps TRBD2 as D (6 bases). Per germline, CDR1 SGHTA and CDR2 FQGTGA. This CDR3 is built from 17 residues. V lost 2 bases and J lost 4, with 17 bases in between. This chain's CDR3 is CASSLPVGETSTGELFF. DNA for the CDR3: TGTGCCAGCAGCTTACCTGTGGGGGAGACTAGCACCGGGGAGCTGTTTTTT.

The count of this clone is one. The chain has TRBV6-6 and TRBJ1-1, with TRBD1 matching 8 bases. The junction had 11 bases not matched to a gene; V was cut back by 6 bases and J by 2 bases. The CDR3 length is 16 residues. Germline-derived CDR1 and CDR2 are MNHNY and SVGAGI (reference sequence). The CDR3 reads CASRQDREGFNTEAFF. In DNA form, the CDR3 reads TGTGCCAGCAGACAGGACAGGGAGGGTTTTAACACTGAAGCTTTCTTT.